The text below deals with one T cell receptor (beta chain). The antigen it binds to is not known. No much larger clone is present one base from it, and per-base qualities are unavailable. The approximately 39 donors, aged roughly 6 to 95 years, were systemically healthy Caucasian individuals from Russia. Each donor gave approximately 9.3 milliliters of peripheral blood, collected into EDTA-treated Vacutainer tubes. Ficoll-Paque density-gradient centrifugation was used to isolate PBMCs, with at least 7 million obtained per sample. Trizol reagent was used to extract total RNA from the PBMCs, yielding at least 5 micrograms per sample. The percentages of naive CD45RAhigh/CD27high T cells were determined by flow cytometry on a PBMC aliquot from every donor. CDR1 and CDR2 were assigned from the germline V gene (reference sequence) as LNHNV and YYDKDF. V is trimmed back by 3 bases and J by 6 bases, and the junction contains 12 bases that no gene match accounts for. The CDR3 goes from the cysteine to the phenylalanine over 17 residues. The CDR3 DNA has 51 bases and is translated from base 1.

This record comes from a study of blood T cells in healthy people across ages (dated by TCRdb to the mid-2010s). At the level of the whole study: In model experiments, template switching captured about one uniquely barcoded TCR beta cDNA molecule for every two T cells. Using deep sequencing normalized with unique cDNA molecular identifiers, the study measured how TCR beta repertoire diversity changes with age. Donors were grouped into four age groups: young (average about 15 years), middle-aged (39), aged (over 55) and long-lived (82). To avoid experimental bias, donors of different ages were randomly spread across the sequencing lanes. Two additional independent replicas of 1 million unique cDNA reads from the same blood draw were analyzed for two donors (one aged 18 to 30 and one aged 80 or older).

Study-wide findings and limitations: Since profiling was done on bulk unsorted PBMCs, naive and antigen-experienced compartments could not be conclusively compared. Observed TCR beta diversity per million T cells fell roughly linearly with age, and a significant reduction was already apparent by age approximately 41. Because the CMV infection status of the donors was unknown, age-related changes in expanded clonotypes may potentially have been confounded. Total diversity estimates from one million sequenced T cells were considered lower bounds and underestimates. A strong correlation was found between observed TCR beta diversity and the percentage of naive T cells measured by flow cytometry. Compared with the aged group, more naive CD4+ T cells, fewer expanded clones and increased TCR diversity were shown by the long-lived group, suggesting age selection.

Receptor amplification or capture employed 5' RACE. The sequencer listed for this sample is Illumina HiSeq 2500. A second roughly 6 to 12 cycle PCR used a sample-barcoded 5' primer and a J-beta primer mix. A unique molecular identifier was introduced onto each TCR beta cDNA molecule by a template-switch 5' adaptor carrying 12 random nucleotides. Each sample yielded at least 3 million CDR3-containing paired-end reads. All of the RNA was converted into first-strand cDNA using the Mint cDNA synthesis kit, with a TRBC-specific oligonucleotide serving as the primer. Following uracil-DNA glycosylase treatment, all cDNA underwent a first 18-cycle PCR with the universal primers M1SS and BC2_uni_R. Per the source publication's procedure: Each sample was normalized by randomly selecting 1 million high-quality reads, each carrying a distinct molecular identifier. Reads sharing molecular identifiers were discarded rather than binned into consensus sequences. MiTCR, set to a Q25 quality threshold and the strictest error-elimination algorithm, was used for CDR3 identification, clonotype clustering and error correction. Lower-bound total TCR beta diversity was estimated with a nonparametric unseen species model using Euler transformation. TCRdb reprocessing: public reads trimmed at Q25 with fastp, clones called with MiXCR, in-frame beta chains kept. Rows with a matching CDR3 protein are joined into one entry that keeps the most common DNA and genes. TCRdb's processing, not the authors', yielded these V and J calls. Here the sample has 1,300,000 or so distinct CDR3 sequences; approximately 59% occur a single time. The ten most abundant clones make up roughly 6.3% of the sample.

Material: blood. The chain uses TRBV15 and TRBJ2-1, with TRBD2 matching 9 junction bases. This clonotype was sampled from a man aged 18-30 years in good health. The CDR3: CATSRLWTSANANEQFF. The nucleotides are TGTGCCACCAGCAGGCTCTGGACTAGCGCGAATGCCAATGAGCAGTTCTTC.